The 27 T cell receptor beta chains listed next were all sequenced from one sample in a study of metastatic and nonmetastatic thyroid tumors. Thyroid surgery took place with no prior treatment in any patient. TCRdb used MiXCR to call clones anew from the PCR reads. The sample includes 4,000 to 5,500 clones, about 24% of them seen just once. The sequencing input was tumor tissue. These receptors came from a male donor with papillary thyroid cancer or a benign thyroid nodule (not recorded which). Some clones in this sample may be carry-over from other donors' samples.

The rearrangement joins TRBV27 to TRBJ2-3; 10 bases fit TRBD1. CDR3 length: 17 amino acids. V was pared by 6 bases and J by 1 base, with 10 bases of the junction left unmatched. Germline CDR1 reads MNHEY; CDR2 reads SMNVEV (reference sequence). CDR3 bases: TGTGCCAGCAGGTCACACCCCGGGACAGGGGGCACAGATACGCAGTATTTT. It specifies CASRSHPGTGGTDTQYF.

V usage is TRBV5-1 and J usage is TRBJ2-2, with 10 bases aligning to TRBD2. Looked up from germline, CDR1 is SGHRS and CDR2 is YFSETQ. The CDR3 runs 16 residues. The trim removed 3 bases at V and 3 bases at J, leaving 5 bases unmatched. CDR3 loop: CASSSPSGGDTGELFF. CDR3 sequence (DNA): TGCGCCAGCAGCTCGCCTAGCGGGGGCGACACCGGGGAGCTGTTTTTT. The full variable domain, with the rest looked up from reference TRBV5-1 and TRBJ2-2, is KAGVTQTPRYLIKTRGQQVTLSCSPISGHRSVSWYQQTPGQGLQFLFEYFSETQRNKGNFPGRFSGRQFSNSRSEMNVSTLELGDSALYLCASSSPSGGDTGELFFGEGSRLTVL.

This clone is categorized as medium-sized. This chain uses TRBV24-1 with TRBJ2-2, with 11 bases that match TRBD2. This CDR3 contains 15 residues. Germline V gene sequence: CDR1 KGHDR, CDR2 SFDVKD. V dropped 9 bases and J dropped 2; count of bases not matched to a gene: 4. CDR3 sequence: CATGGLAANTGELFF. The CDR3, as DNA: TGTGCCACCGGGGGACTAGCGGCTAACACCGGGGAGCTGTTTTTT.

This clone came up a few times. The chain couples TRBV6-4 to TRBJ2-3, with 8 bases identical to TRBD1. Per germline, CDR1 MRHNA and CDR2 SNTAGT. V was pared by 2 bases and J by 1 base, with 5 bases of the junction left unmatched. The CDR3 loop spans 16 amino acids. The CDR3 DNA follows: TGTGCCAGCAGTGACGGGACAGGAGGTGGCACAGATACGCAGTATTTT. Its translation: CASSDGTGGGTDTQYF.

By its share, this clone is medium-sized (0.01 to 0.1%). This sequence joins TRBV4-1 and TRBJ2-2; 8 positions agree with TRBD2. Germline trimming cut 6 bases from V and 6 bases from J; bases unmatched to any gene: 9. Germline loops: CDR1 MGHRA, CDR2 YSYEKL. This CDR3 is 15 amino acids long. The CDR3: CASRAGGGEPGELFF. Here the CDR3 DNA reads TGCGCCAGCAGGGCGGGGGGAGGGGAACCCGGGGAGCTGTTTTTT.

Relative to its sample, this clone is large. The chain carries TRBV6-5 and TRBJ2-7; D not certain. The CDR3 extends over 13 amino acids. The germline V gene encodes CDR1 MNHEY and CDR2 SVGAGI. The germline V and J ends were trimmed by 2 bases and 4 bases, with 9 bases remaining between them. CDR3 bases: TGTGCCAGCAGTTACGCCCTGGGATACGAGCAGTACTTC. It specifies CASSYALGYEQYF.

This clone was counted between two and nine times. This chain links TRBV6-1 with TRBJ2-1, with D uncertain. This CDR3 comprises 14 residues. Trimming removed 8 bases at V and 6 bases at J, with 17 bases between. In germline, CDR1 is MNHNS, CDR2 SASEGT. The CDR3 reads CASSLKDAVNEQFF. The CDR3 DNA reads TGTGCCAGCTCCCTTAAGGATGCCGTCAATGAGCAGTTCTTC.

This clone showed up many times. V is TRBV5-6 and J is TRBJ1-5, with no clear D. The germline CDR1 and CDR2 sequences are SGHDT and YYEEEE. Trimming removed 0 bases at V and 3 bases at J, with 10 bases between. CDR3 size: 15 residues. CDR3 sequence: CASSLGWGINQPQHF. The CDR3, as DNA: TGTGCCAGCAGCTTGGGGTGGGGAATCAATCAGCCCCAGCATTTT.

By proportion, this clone is large. This sample includes further DNA sequences coding for the same CDR3. The genes are TRBV20-1 and TRBJ2-1, with D possibly being TRBD2 (6 bases). The CDR3 contains 12 residues. Germline V lookup: CDR1 DFQATT, CDR2 SNEGSKA (reference sequence). V lost 6 bases and J 1 base, leaving 7 bases between the germline ends. The DNA of the CDR3 is TGCAGTGCGACTAGGTCCTACAATGAGCAGTTCTTC. It translates to CSATRSYNEQFF.

The table lists this clone with many counts. A much larger clone sits a single nucleotide away, making a read error possible. DNA for the CDR3: TGTGCCAGCAGTGAAGGGGTTCCATCCTACGAGCGGTACTTC. It specifies CASSEGVPSYERYF. The rearrangement uses TRBV6-1 and TRBJ2-7; D is uncertain. Germline values: CDR1 MNHNS, CDR2 SASEGT. The CDR3 has 14 amino acids.

The table lists this clone with a few counts. The gene calls are TRBV10-3 and TRBJ1-5; possibly TRBD1 for D (5 bases). Trimming took 8 bases from V and 3 from J, leaving 14 bases between them. CDR1 and CDR2 from the germline V gene are ENHRY and SYGVKD. The length of the CDR3 is 14 residues. The CDR3 sequence is CAIGTGDINQPQHF. The DNA of the CDR3 is TGTGCCATCGGGACCGGGGATATCAATCAGCCCCAGCATTTT.

This clone qualifies as medium-sized. V is TRBV18 and J is TRBJ1-6; 9 bases line up with TRBD1. This CDR3 is 15 amino acids long. CDR1 and CDR2 from the germline V gene are KGHSH and LQKENI. V lost 3 bases and J lost 10; bases outside the gene matches: 7. The CDR3 spells CASSPAGQGDSPLHF. The CDR3 DNA sequence: TGTGCCAGCTCACCGGCGGGACAGGGAGACTCACCCCTCCACTTT.

This clone was recorded a few times. The chain combines TRBV6-5 with TRBJ1-3; D is ambiguous. With 7 bases removed from V and 0 bases from J, the gap between germline ends came to 4 bases. The CDR3 runs to 12 residues. The germline V gene encodes CDR1 MNHEY and CDR2 SVGAGI. The CDR3 region is CASTYSGNTIYF. The CDR3 nucleotides read TGTGCCAGCACGTACTCTGGAAACACCATATATTTT.

This chain uses TRBV20-1 with TRBJ1-5; D might be TRBD1 (5 bases). Germline V gives CDR1 DFQATT, CDR2 SNEGSKA (reference sequence). Trimming pared 5 bases from V and 9 bases from J, leaving 14 bases between. The CDR3 loop spans 12 amino acids. CDR3 loop: CSALGGGRPQHF. CDR3 sequence (DNA): TGCAGTGCTCTCGGTGGGGGTCGGCCCCAGCATTTT.

This clone is labeled medium-sized. J is TRBJ2-7 and V is TRBV20-1; either TRBD1 or TRBD2 may supply D (5 bases each). The germline V gene encodes CDR1 DFQATT and CDR2 SNEGSKA (reference sequence). The germline V and J ends were trimmed by 5 bases and 0 bases, with 17 bases remaining between them. This CDR3 contains 15 residues. This CDR3 is CSAFNGRESSYEQYF. In nucleotides, the CDR3 is TGCAGTGCTTTTAATGGCAGGGAGAGCTCCTACGAGCAGTACTTC.

Ten or more counts support this clone. The chain employs TRBV10-2 and TRBJ1-4; maybe TRBD1 (5 bases). CDR3 size: 15 residues. Germline loops: CDR1 WSHSY, CDR2 SAAADI. The V and J ends lost 2 bases and 8 bases respectively, with 15 bases between them. For the CDR3, the DNA is TGCGCCAGCAGTGAGAGTCCCCAGGGTTGGGAAAAACTGTTTTTT. Its translation is CASSESPQGWEKLFF.

This rearrangement joins TRBV4-3 to TRBJ2-7; D is unresolved. This CDR3 has 16 residues. Looked up from germline, CDR1 is LGHNA and CDR2 is YSLEER. V was shortened by 0 bases and J by 1 base, with 13 bases between the two germline ends. The CDR3: CASSQEVPGTSYEQYF. The CDR3 DNA follows: TGCGCCAGCAGCCAAGAGGTTCCGGGCACTTCCTACGAGCAGTACTTC.

The chain joins TRBV20-1 to TRBJ2-7; D gene ambiguous. Germline-derived CDR1 and CDR2 are DFQATT and SNEGSKA (reference sequence). Trimming pared 3 bases from V and 1 base from J, leaving 7 bases between. The CDR3 covers 12 residues. This CDR3 reads CSASGVSYEQYF. CDR3 nucleotides: TGCAGTGCTAGTGGTGTTTCCTACGAGCAGTACTTC.

This rearrangement joins TRBV28 to TRBJ1-2; D gene ambiguous. Trimming shortened V by 5 bases and J by 2 bases, and 6 bases separated the two germline ends. This CDR3 region has 12 residues. Germline values: CDR1 MDHEN, CDR2 SYDVKM. The CDR3 loop is CASSPRNYGYTF. The CDR3 nucleotides read TGTGCCAGCAGTCCCCGGAACTATGGCTACACCTTC.

The rearrangement links TRBV6-1 to TRBJ1-2, with D perhaps TRBD1 (5 bases). CDR3 length: 13 residues. The V end lost 5 bases, the J end lost 0 bases, and 7 bases lay between the germline ends. Germline CDR1 and CDR2: MNHNS and SASEGT. The CDR3 spells CASSPDTNYGYTF. Written as DNA, the CDR3 is TGTGCCAGCAGTCCGGACACTAACTATGGCTACACCTTC.

This clone is classed as medium-sized. The rearrangement joins TRBV10-3 to TRBJ1-2; D call uncertain. Germline V gene data show CDR1 as ENHRY and CDR2 as SYGVKD. CDR3 length: 13 amino acids. V lost 3 bases and J 4 bases, leaving 9 bases between the germline ends. As DNA, the CDR3 is TGTGCCATCAGTGACGGCGGAATCTATGGCTACACCTTC. Its protein product is CAISDGGIYGYTF.

This clone showed up many times. The genes are TRBV9 and TRBJ1-4; no firm D call. There are 15 residues in the CDR3. Germline V gene lookup returns CDR1 SGDLS and CDR2 YYNGEE. V dropped 4 bases and J dropped 6 bases, with 16 bases sitting between them. In DNA form, the CDR3 reads TGTGCCAGCAGCCTAAGCACCGTCCGGGATGAAAAACTGTTTTTT. Encoded protein: CASSLSTVRDEKLFF. Using reference TRBV9 and TRBJ1-4 for the parts outside the CDR3, the full variable domain is DSGVTQTPKHLITATGQRVTLRCSPRSGDLSVYWYQQSLDQGLQFLIQYYNGEERAKGNILERFSAQQFPDLHSELNLSSLELGDSALYFCASSLSTVRDEKLFFGSGTQLSVL.

This rearrangement joins TRBV6-5 to TRBJ2-7, with D perhaps given as TRBD1 or TRBD2 (5 bases each). The ends were cut back, 0 bases at V and 8 bases at J, with 17 bases in the middle. CDR1 and CDR2 (germline): MNHEY, SVGAGI. The CDR3 sequence is 15 residues long. CDR3 in amino acids: CASSYSRDSRGQQYF. CDR3 DNA sequence: TGTGCCAGCAGTTACTCGAGAGACAGCCGCGGGCAGCAGTACTTC.

By its share, this clone is large. J is TRBJ2-6 and V is TRBV28; D gene uncertain. Germline lookup yields CDR1 MDHEN and CDR2 SYDVKM. Trimming stripped 3 bases from V and 4 bases from J, with 7 bases between. The CDR3 totals 14 residues. As DNA, the CDR3 is TGTGCCAGCAGTTTTGTTCCAGGGGCCAACGTCCTGACTTTC. Residues: CASSFVPGANVLTF.

This clone is classed as large (0.1 to 1%). The chain uses TRBV12-3 or TRBV12-4 and TRBJ1-2; D unresolved. V dropped 0 bases and J dropped 4 bases, with 9 bases sitting between them. The CDR3 covers 14 residues. CDR3 DNA sequence: TGTGCCAGCAGTTTAGCGTACCGGTCCTATGGCTACACCTTC. Encoded protein: CASSLAYRSYGYTF.

The sample holds many counts of this clone. The chain carries TRBV12-5 and TRBJ2-7, with D perhaps being TRBD1 or TRBD2 (5 bases each). The CDR3 contains 12 residues. Per the germline V gene, CDR1 is LGHNT and CDR2 is FRNRAP. The V gene lost 5 bases and the J gene lost 2 bases, with 7 bases spanning the gap. The CDR3 coding sequence is TGTGCTAGTGGTCAGGGACCCTACGAGCAGTACTTC. Encoded protein: CASGQGPYEQYF.

For this clone: The germline gene is not matched at one end of the junction; a read error may be the cause. J is TRBJ2-7 and V is TRBV12-5; no firm D call. Germline CDR1 and CDR2: LGHNT and FRNRAP. CDR3 length equals 12 residues. The CDR3 protein is CASGLYRHEYYF. In DNA form, the CDR3 reads TGTGCCAGTGGTTTGTACCGACACGAGTATTACTTC.